The 21 T cell receptor beta chains in this list originate from one sample, sequenced in a study of T cells after yellow fever vaccination. TCRdb reprocessed the 5' RACE reads via MiXCR and lists one record per CDR3 protein. The sample lists some 560,000 distinct CDR3 sequences, 19% occurring once. The material was PBMCs, obtained 15 days after the yellow fever booster vaccination. These receptors came from a young man who received the YFV17D yellow fever vaccine.

The table lists this clonotype with a few counts. The CDR3 protein is CASSPGPTEAFF. The CDR3 nucleotides are TGTGCCAGCAGTCCCGGACCTACTGAAGCTTTCTTT. V usage is TRBV6-6 and J usage is TRBJ1-1; no clear D. The CDR3 covers 12 residues. Trimming left V 5 bases short and J 5 bases short, with 9 bases between. Germline V gene data show CDR1 as MNHNY and CDR2 as SVGAGI (reference sequence).

The J gene is TRBJ2-7, the V gene TRBV20-1, with 8 bases identical to TRBD1. Germline-derived CDR1 and CDR2 are DFQATT and SNEGSKA (reference sequence). Unmatched junction bases numbered 13, after V lost 5 bases and J lost 7 bases. The CDR3 totals 14 residues. CDR3 DNA sequence: TGCAGTGCTCCGCCGGGAACAGGGGGTGGAGAGCAGTACTTC. Translation: CSAPPGTGGGEQYF.

V and J are TRBV7-2 and TRBJ2-1, with a weak D call TRBD2 (6 bases). There are 14 residues in the CDR3. Germline V gene lookup returns CDR1 SGHTA and CDR2 FQGNSA. Trimming took off 3 bases at V and 7 bases at J, with 13 bases between the two ends. The CDR3 region has the DNA TGTGCCAGCAGCTTCTCGTGGAGGGCTAATGAGCAGTTCTTC. Its translation is CASSFSWRANEQFF. The full variable domain, with the rest looked up from reference TRBV7-2 and TRBJ2-1, is GAGVSQSPSNKVTEKGKDVELRCDPISGHTALYWYRQSLGQGLEFLIYFQGNSAPDKSGLPSDRFSAERTGGSVSTLTIQRTQQEDSAVYLCASSFSWRANEQFFGPGTRLTVL.

A few counts support this clonotype. This rearrangement joins TRBV20-1 to TRBJ1-6, with D maybe TRBD1 (5 bases). Trimming pared 4 bases from V and 7 bases from J, leaving 8 bases between. This CDR3 has 12 residues. Germline V gene sequence: CDR1 DFQATT, CDR2 SNEGSKA (reference sequence). CDR3 sequence reads: CSAIGGNSPLHF. CDR3 in DNA: TGCAGTGCTATCGGGGGGAATTCACCCCTCCACTTT.

The genes are TRBV4-2 and TRBJ2-2, with 7 nucleotides matching TRBD2. This CDR3 is built from 15 residues. After removal of 4 bases from V and 7 bases from J, the junction contained 9 bases not matched to a gene. CDR1 LGHNA and CDR2 YNFKEQ come from the germline V gene. CDR3: CASSPLGGEGGELFF. In nucleotides, the CDR3 is TGTGCCAGCAGCCCCCTCGGAGGGGAGGGCGGGGAGCTGTTTTTT.

This clonotype occurred a few times. The chain recombines TRBV13 with TRBJ2-7; TRBD1 aligns across 7 bases. The CDR3 is made up of 15 amino acids. The germline V gene encodes CDR1 PRHDT and CDR2 FYEKMQ (reference sequence). Unmatched junction bases numbered 8, after V lost 5 bases and J lost 1 base. CDR3 nucleotide sequence: TGTGCCAGCAGCCTATCGGGACAGCCTTCCTACGAGCAGTACTTC. It codes for CASSLSGQPSYEQYF.

The chain uses TRBV23-1 and TRBJ1-1; 7 bases are shared with TRBD1. TRBV23-1 is reported as an ORF; its role is uncertain. The ends lost 6 bases at V and 5 bases at J; junction bases unmatched: 15. The CDR3 has 16 residues. The DNA of the CDR3 is TGCGCCAGCAGCGACGACAGGGCCCAACGGGGAACTGAAGCTTTCTTT. It codes for CASSDDRAQRGTEAFF.

This clonotype was counted a few times. The chain employs TRBV14 and TRBJ2-1; D is possibly TRBD1 (5 bases). This CDR3 comprises 12 residues. CDR1 and CDR2 (germline): SGHDN, FVKESK. The V and J ends lost 4 bases and 8 bases respectively, with 9 bases between them. The CDR3 DNA is TGTGCCAGCAGCCGTTGGGGCGATGAGCAGTTCTTC. Translating it yields CASSRWGDEQFF.

This chain connects TRBV7-8 to TRBJ2-1; D is tentatively TRBD1 or TRBD2 (5 bases each). This CDR3 has 13 residues. Germline V gene data show CDR1 as SGHVS and CDR2 as FQNEAQ. The ends were cut back, 5 bases at V and 5 bases at J, with 10 bases in the middle. The CDR3 region has the DNA TGTGCCAGCAGCCTCGGGACCCACAATGAGCAGTTCTTC. Amino acids: CASSLGTHNEQFF. The whole variable domain, remainder taken from reference TRBV7-8 and TRBJ2-1, is GAGVSQSPRYKVAKRGQDVALRCDPISGHVSLFWYQQALGQGPEFLTYFQNEAQLDKSGLPSDRFFAERPEGSVSTLKIQRTQQEDSAVYLCASSLGTHNEQFFGPGTRLTVL.

This chain connects TRBV28 to TRBJ2-7; D is uncertain. CDR1 is MDHEN and CDR2 is SYDVKM in the germline V gene. The CDR3 consists of 12 residues. Trimming stripped 3 bases from V and 4 bases from J, with 7 bases between. In DNA, the CDR3 is TGTGCCAGCAGTTTGAAGGTATACGAGCAGTACTTC. It specifies CASSLKVYEQYF.

This clonotype was seen a handful of times. The CDR3 reads CASSSQGAQPQHF. CDR3 nucleotide sequence: TGTGCCAGCAGTTCGCAGGGGGCTCAGCCCCAGCATTTT. The J gene is TRBJ1-5, the V gene TRBV12-3 or TRBV12-4; TRBD1 matches 8 bases. This CDR3 spans 13 amino acids. Losses at the gene ends were 4 bases for V and 6 bases for J; bases not matched to a gene: 2.

This sequence joins TRBV5-1 and TRBJ2-1; D perhaps matches TRBD2 (6 bases). This CDR3 contains 15 residues. Trimming left V 4 bases short and J 5 bases short, with 16 bases between. From germline, CDR1 is SGHRS and CDR2 YFSETQ. The CDR3 loop is CASSQEGRGDNEQFF. The DNA for the CDR3 is TGCGCCAGCAGCCAGGAGGGACGGGGAGACAATGAGCAGTTCTTC.

This clonotype was seen only a few times. This chain joins TRBV29-1 and TRBJ2-1; D is uncertain. The CDR3 covers 15 residues. Trimming took 4 bases from V and 8 from J, leaving 21 bases between them. Germline CDR1 is SQVTM and CDR2 is ANQGSEA. CDR3 DNA sequence: TGCAGCGTTGTGTGGGCGGTCCCTGGCGCGGATGAGCAGTTCTTC. Translated: CSVVWAVPGADEQFF.

This clonotype was seen only a few times. V is TRBV19 and J is TRBJ2-1, with 13 bases identical to TRBD2. V dropped 5 bases and J dropped 7; count of bases not matched to a gene: 5. This CDR3 contains 15 residues. Germline V gene sequence: CDR1 LNHDA, CDR2 SQIVND (reference sequence). CDR3 bases: TGTGCCAGTAGTGTAGGGACTAGCGGGGTTAATGAGCAGTTCTTC. Translation: CASSVGTSGVNEQFF.

This clonotype turned up a few times. The genes are TRBV10-3 and TRBJ2-1, with a weak D call TRBD1 (5 bases). The CDR3 totals 12 residues. The germline V and J ends were trimmed by 6 bases and 4 bases, with 7 bases remaining between them. Germline-derived CDR1 and CDR2 are ENHRY and SYGVKD. CDR3 nucleotides: TGTGCCATCAGCAGGGATTACAATGAGCAGTTCTTC. It encodes CAISRDYNEQFF.

The chain joins TRBV3-1 to TRBJ1-1; D remains unclear. The CDR3 is 16 amino acids. From germline, CDR1 is LGHDT and CDR2 YNNKEL (reference sequence). Between the trimmed V and J ends, which lost 5 bases and 3 bases, there was a span of 19 bases. CDR3 coding DNA: TGTGCCAGCAGCGAAGCCTCTCACAGTGTGGACACTGAAGCTTTCTTT. It yields the protein CASSEASHSVDTEAFF.

The CDR3 DNA reads TGTGCCACCCTACCCGGGACACCAGGGGAGACCCAGTACTTC. The encoded protein is CATLPGTPGETQYF. The rearrangement links TRBV2 to TRBJ2-5, with D perhaps TRBD1 (6 bases). V was trimmed by 10 bases and J by 5 bases, leaving 20 bases between them. Per germline, CDR1 SNHLY and CDR2 FYNNEI. There are 14 residues in the CDR3.

This clonotype has a handful of counts. The chain recombines TRBV6-1 with TRBJ1-1; D might be TRBD1 (5 bases). V shed 5 bases and J shed 0 bases, with 13 bases lying between them. The CDR3 runs 15 residues. CDR1 and CDR2 (germline): MNHNS, SASEGT. This CDR3 is CASSTSRVLNTEAFF. DNA of the CDR3: TGTGCCAGCAGTACAAGCAGGGTCCTGAACACTGAAGCTTTCTTT.

In its sample, this clonotype was seen a few times. The chain joins TRBV29-1 to TRBJ2-1; 10 bases agree with TRBD2. From germline, CDR1 is SQVTM and CDR2 ANQGSEA. V gave up 7 bases and J gave up 6 bases; unmatched junction bases: 12. This CDR3 is built from 15 residues. The CDR3 region is CSGGRTSGISNEQFF. CDR3 DNA: TGCAGCGGGGGAAGAACTAGCGGGATTTCCAATGAGCAGTTCTTC.

The chain is built from TRBV6-2 or TRBV6-3 and TRBJ2-1; no definite D call. This CDR3 region has 12 residues. The germline V and J ends were trimmed by 5 bases and 8 bases, with 10 bases remaining between them. Germline-derived CDR1 and CDR2 are MNHEY and SVGEGT. The CDR3 reads CASSTRVDEQFF. DNA of the CDR3: TGTGCCAGCAGTACCCGGGTGGATGAGCAGTTCTTC.

The chain links TRBV20-1 to TRBJ2-7, with unresolved D. The V and J ends lost 8 bases and 4 bases respectively, with 15 bases between them. Germline CDR1 and CDR2: DFQATT and SNEGSKA (reference sequence). The length of the CDR3 is 12 residues. The CDR3 here is CSTPGQLYEQYF. CDR3 sequence (DNA): TGCAGTACCCCTGGCCAGCTATACGAGCAGTACTTC.